Included here is one TCR beta chain sequence, with context. Using a J-beta primer mix together with a sample-barcoded 5' primer, a second PCR was run for roughly 7 to 11 cycles. TCRdb independently ran MiXCR on the 5' RACE reads; one entry per CDR3 protein. Of around 800,000 distinct CDR3 sequences listed, roughly 44% are singletons. Healthy Russian Caucasian donors spanned ages about 6 to 100 years. The data are from a study of blood T cells in healthy people across ages. Study in general: Using template switching, researchers captured about one barcoded beta molecule for each two T cells.

This sequence originates from a man in his fifties or sixties in good health. Sequences were obtained from blood.

CDR3 in DNA: TGTGCCAGCAGGGACCCGGGACGGGTGACCTACGAGCAGTACTTC. It specifies CASRDPGRVTYEQYF. This rearrangement joins TRBV7-2 to TRBJ2-7, with D perhaps given as TRBD1 or TRBD2 (5 bases each). V was cut by 6 bases and J by 2 bases, with 17 bases left in between. Germline lookup yields CDR1 SGHTA and CDR2 FQGNSA. The CDR3 runs 15 residues.